Sequencing of this T cell receptor (beta chain) was carried out in a study of T cells after somatic rescue of genetic block. Germline V CDR1 and CDR2: SGHTA, FQGNSA. V lost 4 bases, J lost 4 bases, and 4 bases stayed unmatched. The CDR3 runs to 14 residues. Sequencing used immunoSEQ multiplex PCR; TCRdb keeps in-frame clones, though not all of them. The profile covers roughly 110,000 clones, with about 93% appearing a single time and roughly 1.5% taken by the ten largest. The TCR was taken from a woman aged 18 to 35. The sequenced material came from peripheral blood mononuclear cells (PBMCs). The chain recombines TRBV7-2 with TRBJ1-5; 7 positions match TRBD1. For the CDR3, the DNA is TGTGCCAGCAGCTCGGACAGGTTTAATCAGCCCCAGCATTTT. Protein sequence: CASSSDRFNQPQHF. Using reference TRBV7-2 and TRBJ1-5 for the parts outside the CDR3, the full variable domain is GAGVSQSPSNKVTEKGKDVELRCDPISGHTALYWYRQSLGQGLEFLIYFQGNSAPDKSGLPSDRFSAERTGGSVSTLTIQRTQQEDSAVYLCASSSDRFNQPQHFGDGTRLSIL.